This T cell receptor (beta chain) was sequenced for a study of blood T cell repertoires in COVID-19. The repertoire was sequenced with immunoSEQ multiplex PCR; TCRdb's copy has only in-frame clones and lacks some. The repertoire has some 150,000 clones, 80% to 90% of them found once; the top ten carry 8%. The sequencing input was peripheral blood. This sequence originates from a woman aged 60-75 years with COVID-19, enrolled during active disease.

This CDR3 reads CASSQGLHRGTSGGAPEQYF. CDR3 DNA sequence: TGCGCCAGCAGTCAAGGACTACATCGAGGGACTAGCGGGGGGGCGCCCGAGCAGTACTTC. This chain links TRBV23-1 with TRBJ2-7, with 16 bases aligning to TRBD2. TRBV23-1 is given ORF status, its function remaining uncertain. The CDR3 extends over 20 amino acids. J lost 6 bases, V lost 2 bases, and 16 bases had no gene match.